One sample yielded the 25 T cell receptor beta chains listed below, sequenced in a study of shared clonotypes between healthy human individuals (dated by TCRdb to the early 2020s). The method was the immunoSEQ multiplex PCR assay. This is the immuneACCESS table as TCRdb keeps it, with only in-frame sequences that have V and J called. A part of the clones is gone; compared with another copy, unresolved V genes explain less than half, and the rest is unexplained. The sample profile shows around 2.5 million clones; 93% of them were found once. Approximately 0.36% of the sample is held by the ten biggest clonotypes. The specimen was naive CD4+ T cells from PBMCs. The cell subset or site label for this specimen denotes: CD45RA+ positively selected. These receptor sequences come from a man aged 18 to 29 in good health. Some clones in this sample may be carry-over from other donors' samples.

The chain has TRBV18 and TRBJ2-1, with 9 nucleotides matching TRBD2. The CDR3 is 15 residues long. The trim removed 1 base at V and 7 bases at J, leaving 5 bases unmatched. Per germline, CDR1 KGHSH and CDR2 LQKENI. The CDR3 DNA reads TGTGCCAGCTCACCACTTGCGGGAGGGCCGAATGAGCAGTTCTTC. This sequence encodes CASSPLAGGPNEQFF.

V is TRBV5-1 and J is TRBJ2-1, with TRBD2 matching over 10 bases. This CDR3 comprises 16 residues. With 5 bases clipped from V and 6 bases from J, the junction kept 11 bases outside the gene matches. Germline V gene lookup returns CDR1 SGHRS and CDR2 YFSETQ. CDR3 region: CASSSSAGLAVNEQFF. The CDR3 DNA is TGCGCCAGCAGTTCCTCAGCTGGACTAGCGGTCAATGAGCAGTTCTTC.

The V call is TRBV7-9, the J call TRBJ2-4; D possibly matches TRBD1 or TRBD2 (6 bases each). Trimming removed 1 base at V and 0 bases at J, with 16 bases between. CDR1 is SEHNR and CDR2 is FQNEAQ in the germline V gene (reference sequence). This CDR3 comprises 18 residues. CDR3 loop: CASSLEGGSASAKNIQYF. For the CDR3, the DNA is TGTGCCAGCAGCTTAGAGGGGGGTAGCGCCTCAGCCAAAAACATTCAGTACTTC. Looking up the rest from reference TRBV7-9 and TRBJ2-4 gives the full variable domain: DTGVSQNPRHKITKRGQNVTFRCDPISEHNRLYWYRQTLGQGPEFLTYFQNEAQLEKSRLLSDRFSAERPKGSFSTLEIQRTEQGDSAMYLCASSLEGGSASAKNIQYFGAGTRLSVL.

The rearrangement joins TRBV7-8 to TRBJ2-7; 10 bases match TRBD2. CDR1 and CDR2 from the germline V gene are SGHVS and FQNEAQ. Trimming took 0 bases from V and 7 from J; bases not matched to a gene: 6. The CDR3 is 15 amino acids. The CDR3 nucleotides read TGTGCCAGCAGCTTAGCGTGGTCTAGCGGGAGAGAGCAGTACTTC. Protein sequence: CASSLAWSSGREQYF. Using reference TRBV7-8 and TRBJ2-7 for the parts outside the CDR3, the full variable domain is GAGVSQSPRYKVAKRGQDVALRCDPISGHVSLFWYQQALGQGPEFLTYFQNEAQLDKSGLPSDRFFAERPEGSVSTLKIQRTQQEDSAVYLCASSLAWSSGREQYFGPGTRLTVT.

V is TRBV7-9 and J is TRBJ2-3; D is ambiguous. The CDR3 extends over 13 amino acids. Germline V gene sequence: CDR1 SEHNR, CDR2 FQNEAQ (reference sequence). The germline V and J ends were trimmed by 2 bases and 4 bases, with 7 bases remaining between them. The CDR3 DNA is TGTGCCAGCAGCTTAAGAATATCAGATACGCAGTATTTT. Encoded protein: CASSLRISDTQYF.

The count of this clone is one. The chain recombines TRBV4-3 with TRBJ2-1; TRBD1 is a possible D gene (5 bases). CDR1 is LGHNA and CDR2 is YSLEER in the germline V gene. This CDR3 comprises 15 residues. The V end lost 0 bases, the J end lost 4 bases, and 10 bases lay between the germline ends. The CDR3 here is CASSQEDRVYNEQFF. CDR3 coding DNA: TGCGCCAGCAGCCAAGAAGACAGAGTATACAATGAGCAGTTCTTC.

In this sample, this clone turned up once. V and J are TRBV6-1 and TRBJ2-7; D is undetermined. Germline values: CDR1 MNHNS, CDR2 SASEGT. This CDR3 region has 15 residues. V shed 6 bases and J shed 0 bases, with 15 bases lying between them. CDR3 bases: TGTGCCAGCAGAGTCAGTGTCCGTGGCTCCTACGAGCAGTACTTC. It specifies CASRVSVRGSYEQYF.

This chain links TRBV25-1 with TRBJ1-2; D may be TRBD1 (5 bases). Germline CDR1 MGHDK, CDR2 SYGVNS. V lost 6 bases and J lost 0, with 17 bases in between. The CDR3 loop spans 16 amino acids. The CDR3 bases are TGTGCCAGCAGCGAAGGACACTTGCATACTAACTATGGCTACACCTTC. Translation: CASSEGHLHTNYGYTF.

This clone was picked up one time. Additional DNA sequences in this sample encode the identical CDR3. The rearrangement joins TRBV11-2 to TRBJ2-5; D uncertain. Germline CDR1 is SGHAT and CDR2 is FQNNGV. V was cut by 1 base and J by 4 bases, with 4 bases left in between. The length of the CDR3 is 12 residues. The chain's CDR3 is CASSLVRETQYF. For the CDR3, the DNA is TGTGCCAGCAGCTTAGTTCGAGAGACCCAGTACTTC.

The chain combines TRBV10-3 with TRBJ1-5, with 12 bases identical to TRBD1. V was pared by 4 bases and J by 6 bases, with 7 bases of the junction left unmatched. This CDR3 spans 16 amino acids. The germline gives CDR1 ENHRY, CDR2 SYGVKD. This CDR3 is CAISGGDRGLPQPQHF. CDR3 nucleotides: TGTGCCATCAGTGGGGGGGACAGGGGGCTACCTCAGCCCCAGCATTTT.

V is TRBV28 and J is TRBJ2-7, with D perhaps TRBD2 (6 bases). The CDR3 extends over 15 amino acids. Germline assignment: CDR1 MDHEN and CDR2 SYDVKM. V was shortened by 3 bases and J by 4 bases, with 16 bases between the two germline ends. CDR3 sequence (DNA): TGTGCCAGCAGTTTCTCGCGCCGGGGGACTTACGAGCAGTACTTC. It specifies CASSFSRRGTYEQYF.

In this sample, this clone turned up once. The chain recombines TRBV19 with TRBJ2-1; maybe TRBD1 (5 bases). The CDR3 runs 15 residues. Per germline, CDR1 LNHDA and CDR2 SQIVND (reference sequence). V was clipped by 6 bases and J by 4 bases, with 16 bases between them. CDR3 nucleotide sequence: TGTGCCAGTAGGCCCAGGGCGGCACCATACAATGAGCAGTTCTTC. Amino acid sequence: CASRPRAAPYNEQFF. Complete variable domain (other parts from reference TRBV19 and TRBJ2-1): DGGITQSPKYLFRKEGQNVTLSCEQNLNHDAMYWYRQDPGQGLRLIYYSQIVNDFQKGDIAEGYSVSREKKESFPLTVTSAQKNPTAFYLCASRPRAAPYNEQFFGPGTRLTVL.

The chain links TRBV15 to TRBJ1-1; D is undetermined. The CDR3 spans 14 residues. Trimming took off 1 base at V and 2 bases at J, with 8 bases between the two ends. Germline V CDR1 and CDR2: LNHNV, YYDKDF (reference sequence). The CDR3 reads CATSRVLDNTEAFF. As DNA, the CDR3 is TGTGCCACCAGCAGAGTATTGGATAACACTGAAGCTTTCTTT.

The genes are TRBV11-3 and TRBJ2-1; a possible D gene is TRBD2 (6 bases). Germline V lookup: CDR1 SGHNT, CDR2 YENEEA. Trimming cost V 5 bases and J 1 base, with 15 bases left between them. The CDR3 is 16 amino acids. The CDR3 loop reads CASSPQLSGSYNEQFF. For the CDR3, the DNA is TGTGCCAGCAGCCCCCAACTTAGCGGTTCCTACAATGAGCAGTTCTTC.

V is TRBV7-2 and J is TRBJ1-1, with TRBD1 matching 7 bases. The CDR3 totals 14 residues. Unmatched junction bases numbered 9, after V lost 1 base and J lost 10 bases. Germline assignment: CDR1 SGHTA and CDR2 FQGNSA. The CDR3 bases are TGTGCCAGCAGCTTAGGTTCTGCCAGGGGGGTAGCTTTCTTT. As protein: CASSLGSARGVAFF.

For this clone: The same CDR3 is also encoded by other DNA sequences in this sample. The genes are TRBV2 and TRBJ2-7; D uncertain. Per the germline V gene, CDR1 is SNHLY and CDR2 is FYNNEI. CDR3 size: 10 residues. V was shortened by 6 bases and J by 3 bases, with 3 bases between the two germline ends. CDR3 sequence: CASSLYEQYF. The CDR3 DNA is TGTGCCAGCAGCCTCTACGAGCAGTACTTC. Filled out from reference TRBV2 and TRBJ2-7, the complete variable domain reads EPEVTQTPSHQVTQMGQEVILRCVPISNHLYFYWYRQILGQKVEFLVSFYNNEISEKSEIFDDQFSVERPDGSNFTLKIRSTKLEDSAMYFCASSLYEQYFGPGTRLTVT.

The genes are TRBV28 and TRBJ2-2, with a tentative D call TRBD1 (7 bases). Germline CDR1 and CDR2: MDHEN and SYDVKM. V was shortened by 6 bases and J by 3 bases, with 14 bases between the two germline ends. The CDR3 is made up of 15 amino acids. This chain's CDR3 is CASRTTGRHTGELFF. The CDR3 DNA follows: TGTGCCAGCAGGACGACAGGGAGGCACACCGGGGAGCTGTTTTTT.

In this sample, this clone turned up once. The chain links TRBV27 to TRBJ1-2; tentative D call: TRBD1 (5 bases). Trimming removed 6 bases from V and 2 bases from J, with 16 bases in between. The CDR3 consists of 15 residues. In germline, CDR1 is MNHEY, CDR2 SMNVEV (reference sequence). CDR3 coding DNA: TGTGCCAGCAGACCTAACCGGGACGGGAACTATGGCTACACCTTC. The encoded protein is CASRPNRDGNYGYTF.

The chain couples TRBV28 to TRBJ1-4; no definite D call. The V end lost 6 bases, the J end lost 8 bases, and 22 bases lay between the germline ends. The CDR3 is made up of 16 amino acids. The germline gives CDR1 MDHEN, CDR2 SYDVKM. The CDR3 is CASSYVNAAQGEKLFF. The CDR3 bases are TGTGCCAGCAGCTATGTGAATGCTGCCCAAGGGGAAAAACTGTTTTTT.

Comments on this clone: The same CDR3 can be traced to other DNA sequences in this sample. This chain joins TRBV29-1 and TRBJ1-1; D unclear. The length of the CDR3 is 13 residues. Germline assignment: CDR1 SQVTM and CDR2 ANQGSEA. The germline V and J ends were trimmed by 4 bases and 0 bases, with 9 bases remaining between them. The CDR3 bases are TGCAGCGTTGTCAGGCCGCTGAACACTGAAGCTTTCTTT. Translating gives CSVVRPLNTEAFF.

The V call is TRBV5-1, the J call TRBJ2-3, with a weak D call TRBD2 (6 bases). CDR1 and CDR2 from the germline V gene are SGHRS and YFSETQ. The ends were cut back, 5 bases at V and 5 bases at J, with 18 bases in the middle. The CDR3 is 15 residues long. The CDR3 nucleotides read TGCGCCAGCAGATGGACTATTGCAAAGGTAGATACGCAGTATTTT. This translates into CASRWTIAKVDTQYF.

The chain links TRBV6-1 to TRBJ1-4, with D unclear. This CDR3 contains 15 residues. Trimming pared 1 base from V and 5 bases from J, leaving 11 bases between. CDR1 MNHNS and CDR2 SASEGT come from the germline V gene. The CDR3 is CASSEVGRSNEKLFF. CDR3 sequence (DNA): TGTGCCAGCAGTGAAGTGGGCAGAAGCAATGAAAAACTGTTTTTT.

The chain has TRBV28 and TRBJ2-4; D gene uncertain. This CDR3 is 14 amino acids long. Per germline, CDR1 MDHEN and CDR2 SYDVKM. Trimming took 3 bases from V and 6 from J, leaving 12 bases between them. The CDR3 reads CASSFSIGINIQYF. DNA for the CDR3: TGTGCCAGCAGTTTCTCCATAGGAATAAACATTCAGTACTTC.

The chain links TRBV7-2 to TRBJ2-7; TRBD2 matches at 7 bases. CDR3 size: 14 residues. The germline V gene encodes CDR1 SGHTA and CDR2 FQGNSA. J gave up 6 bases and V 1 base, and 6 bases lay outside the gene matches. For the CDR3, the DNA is TGTGCCAGCAGCTTAGGGGGGGGTCAGGGCGAGCAGTACTTC. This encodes CASSLGGGQGEQYF.

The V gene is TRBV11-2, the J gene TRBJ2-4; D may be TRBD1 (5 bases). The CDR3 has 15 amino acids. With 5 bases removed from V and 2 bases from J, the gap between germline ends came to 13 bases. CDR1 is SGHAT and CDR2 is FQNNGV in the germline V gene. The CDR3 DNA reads TGTGCCAGCAGCCCGCTGCAGGGAACCAAAAACATTCAGTACTTC. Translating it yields CASSPLQGTKNIQYF.